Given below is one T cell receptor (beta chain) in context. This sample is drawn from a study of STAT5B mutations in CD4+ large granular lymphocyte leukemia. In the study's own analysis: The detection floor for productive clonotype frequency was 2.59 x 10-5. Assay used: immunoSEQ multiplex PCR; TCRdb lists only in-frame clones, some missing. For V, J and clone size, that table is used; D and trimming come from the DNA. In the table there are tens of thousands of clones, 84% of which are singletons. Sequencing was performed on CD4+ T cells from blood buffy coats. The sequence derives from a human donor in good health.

The CDR3 region has the DNA TGCGCCAGCAGCTTGGCCAGGGGGGCTAGCGGGACCCCCTACGAGCAGTACTTC. Its translation: CASSLARGASGTPYEQYF. The chain couples TRBV5-1 to TRBJ2-7; TRBD2 matches at 9 bases. V lost 0 bases to trimming and J lost 2 bases; unmatched junction nucleotides: 12. The germline gives CDR1 SGHRS, CDR2 YFSETQ. The CDR3 covers 18 residues.